The 27 T cell receptor beta chains presented below share a single source sample, sequenced in a study of PD-L1 blockade in urothelial cancer. TCRdb's table, derived via immunoSEQ multiplex PCR, lists solely in-frame clones and lacks some. Altogether more than 95,000 clones are present, 86% being singletons, with the ten largest covering 2.4%. Time point in this sample: peripheral blood 6 weeks after treatment start. The material was PBMCs, obtained around atezolizumab (anti-PD-L1) treatment. Receptor source: a man aged 50 to 59 with urothelial cancer.

The chain recombines TRBV21-1 with TRBJ2-5; TRBD1 is the table's D call and was not checked against the DNA. TRBV21-1 is a known pseudogene. The CDR3 length is 17 residues. For the CDR3, the DNA is TGTGCCAGCAGCAGAACCGGGACAGGGGTTGTCCAAGAGACCCAGTACTTC. Its translation is CASSRTGTGVVQETQYF.

This rearrangement joins TRBV28 to TRBJ2-1; D is undetermined. Germline lookup yields CDR1 MDHEN and CDR2 SYDVKM. CDR3 size: 16 residues. Trimming stripped 5 bases from V and 4 bases from J, with 18 bases between. The CDR3: CASSPMSSSRYNEQFF. Here the CDR3 DNA reads TGTGCCAGCAGTCCGATGTCTAGTTCTCGTTACAATGAGCAGTTCTTC.

This chain connects TRBV6-1 to TRBJ2-4; D perhaps matches TRBD1 (7 bases). Trimming pared 5 bases from V and 3 bases from J, leaving 11 bases between. The germline gives CDR1 MNHNS, CDR2 SASEGT. The CDR3 covers 14 residues. DNA of the CDR3: TGTGCCAGCAGTACCAGGGGGGACAAAAACATTCAGTACTTC. This sequence encodes CASSTRGDKNIQYF.

The rearrangement joins TRBV4-2 to TRBJ1-2; 7 bases agree with TRBD1. V gave up 3 bases and J gave up 6 bases; unmatched junction bases: 10. Germline CDR1 is LGHNA and CDR2 is YNFKEQ. The CDR3 consists of 15 residues. CDR3 nucleotides: TGTGCCAGCAGCCAGGGAAGAGGGGGCCAGAATGGCTACACCTTC. This translates into CASSQGRGGQNGYTF.

The chain has TRBV6-6 and TRBJ1-2, with TRBD1 identical over 8 bases. V gave up 6 bases and J gave up 4 bases; unmatched junction bases: 13. CDR1 and CDR2 from the germline V gene are MNHNY and SVGAGI (reference sequence). The CDR3 has 16 amino acids. DNA for the CDR3: TGTGCCAGCAGGAGCTCCCAGGGGGCCTATTCCTATGGCTACACCTTC. Translating gives CASRSSQGAYSYGYTF.

This chain links TRBV14 with TRBJ2-5; TRBD2 agrees at 12 bases. V trimming: 0 bases; J trimming: 2 bases; junction bases outside the gene matches: 10. The CDR3 has 19 residues. CDR1 is SGHDN and CDR2 is FVKESK in the germline V gene. The CDR3 sequence is CASSQDTRTSGIDQETQYF. DNA of the CDR3: TGTGCCAGCAGCCAAGACACGAGGACTAGCGGGATTGATCAAGAGACCCAGTACTTC.

Here the CDR3 reads CASKAGQETQYF. CDR3 in DNA: TGTGCCAGCAAGGCAGGGCAAGAGACCCAGTACTTC. V and J are TRBV21-1 and TRBJ2-5; the D call of TRBD1 is as the table states it, not checked on the DNA. TRBV21-1 is shown as a pseudogene. The CDR3 contains 12 residues.

This rearrangement joins TRBV9 to TRBJ2-1; TRBD1 might be the D (5 bases). Trimming left V 4 bases short and J 10 bases short, with 15 bases between. The CDR3 consists of 13 residues. The germline V gene has CDR1 SGDLS and CDR2 YYNGEE. Written as DNA, the CDR3 is TGTGCCAGCAGCCCACACCTGGACACCGAGCAGTTCTTC. Protein product: CASSPHLDTEQFF.

This clone appeared once. The chain uses TRBV19 and TRBJ2-2; tentatively, D is TRBD2 (6 bases). The CDR3 covers 17 residues. V gave up 6 bases and J gave up 3 bases, with 20 bases separating them. The germline CDR1 and CDR2 sequences are LNHDA and SQIVND (reference sequence). This CDR3 is CASRVGRRAVDTGELFF. As DNA, the CDR3 is TGTGCCAGTAGGGTCGGACGGAGGGCCGTGGACACCGGGGAGCTGTTTTTT. The full variable domain, with the rest looked up from reference TRBV19 and TRBJ2-2, is DGGITQSPKYLFRKEGQNVTLSCEQNLNHDAMYWYRQDPGQGLRLIYYSQIVNDFQKGDIAEGYSVSREKKESFPLTVTSAQKNPTAFYLCASRVGRRAVDTGELFFGEGSRLTVL.

This chain connects TRBV28 to TRBJ2-7, with 9 nucleotides matching TRBD2. The CDR3 consists of 15 residues. Germline CDR1 reads MDHEN; CDR2 reads SYDVKM. V dropped 6 bases and J dropped 3; count of bases not matched to a gene: 9. For the CDR3, the DNA is TGTGCCAGCAGGGCGACTAGCGGAGCCCGCTACGAGCAGTACTTC. Protein product: CASRATSGARYEQYF.

This clone was counted once. The chain has TRBV15 and TRBJ2-3; 7 nucleotides match TRBD2. In germline, CDR1 is LNHNV, CDR2 YYDKDF (reference sequence). The CDR3 has 18 amino acids. V was pared by 3 bases and J by 2 bases, with 14 bases of the junction left unmatched. The CDR3 DNA sequence: TGTGCCACCAGCAGGGGGGACTCATCGGCGGGAGCCACAGATACGCAGTATTTT. This sequence encodes CATSRGDSSAGATDTQYF.

A single count supports this clone. This rearrangement joins TRBV6-5 to TRBJ1-3; a possible D gene is TRBD1 (6 bases). Germline CDR1 and CDR2: MNHEY and SVGAGI. The CDR3 length is 16 residues. V lost 4 bases, J lost 0 bases, and 13 bases lay in between. The CDR3, as DNA: TGTGCCAGCAGTTCCAGGACAGTAGTCTCTGGAAACACCATATATTTT. Its protein product is CASSSRTVVSGNTIYF.

V gene TRBV14 combines with J gene TRBJ1-2; D is perhaps TRBD1 (6 bases). CDR3 size: 12 residues. The germline V gene has CDR1 SGHDN and CDR2 FVKESK. V dropped 5 bases and J dropped 7 bases, with 11 bases sitting between them. In DNA form, the CDR3 reads TGTGCCAGCAGCTCCGCAGGGGCTGGCTACACCTTC. It yields the protein CASSSAGAGYTF. Using reference TRBV14 and TRBJ1-2 for the parts outside the CDR3, the full variable domain is EAGVTQFPSHSVIEKGQTVTLRCDPISGHDNLYWYRRVMGKEIKFLLHFVKESKQDESGMPNNRFLAERTGGTYSTLKVQPAELEDSGVYFCASSSAGAGYTFGSGTRLTVV.

The table lists this clone with a few counts. The V call is TRBV18, the J call TRBJ1-2, with a tentative D call TRBD1 (5 bases). The CDR3 runs to 14 residues. CDR1 and CDR2 (germline): KGHSH, LQKENI. V lost 0 bases and J lost 4, with 9 bases in between. In nucleotides, the CDR3 is TGTGCCAGCTCACCACCGGCTCAGGGCTATGGCTACACCTTC. It yields the protein CASSPPAQGYGYTF.

This chain links TRBV14 with TRBJ2-7, with 11 bases identical to TRBD2. The CDR3 consists of 14 residues. The germline gives CDR1 SGHDN, CDR2 FVKESK. V dropped 4 bases and J dropped 2; count of bases not matched to a gene: 1. CDR3 residues: CASSRLAGTYEQYF. The DNA of the CDR3 is TGTGCCAGCAGCCGACTAGCGGGGACCTACGAGCAGTACTTC.

The chain combines TRBV5-1 with TRBJ2-1, with D maybe TRBD2 (5 bases). V lost 0 bases to trimming and J lost 12 bases, with 16 bases between them. The CDR3 is 14 amino acids. Per the germline V gene, CDR1 is SGHRS and CDR2 is YFSETQ. Here the CDR3 reads CASSLDGRPGVQFF. CDR3 DNA sequence: TGCGCCAGCAGCTTGGATGGAAGACCCGGGGTGCAGTTCTTC.

This clone turned up a few times. The V gene is TRBV27, the J gene TRBJ1-2, with 8 bases fitting TRBD1. This CDR3 is built from 15 residues. The germline CDR1 and CDR2 sequences are MNHEY and SMNVEV (reference sequence). Losses at the gene ends were 6 bases for V and 4 bases for J; bases not matched to a gene: 10. The CDR3 DNA sequence: TGTGCCAGCAGGTCTGGCGGGACAGGCTTCTATGGCTACACCTTC. It is translated as CASRSGGTGFYGYTF.

The chain is built from TRBV11-3 and TRBJ2-7; weak D call: TRBD2 (6 bases). Trimming cost V 1 base and J 5 bases, with 18 bases left between them. This CDR3 comprises 16 residues. Germline CDR1 is SGHNT and CDR2 is YENEEA. The CDR3 DNA follows: TGTGCCAGCAGCTTAGGCCCCTCGGCGGGGCACAACGAGCAGTACTTC. The encoded protein is CASSLGPSAGHNEQYF.

This clone was counted at least ten times. V gene TRBV4-1 combines with J gene TRBJ2-2, with TRBD2 matching 11 bases. Germline CDR1 reads MGHRA; CDR2 reads YSYEKL. The CDR3 runs 17 residues. Losses at the gene ends were 0 bases for V and 6 bases for J; bases not matched to a gene: 6. Here the CDR3 reads CASSQETSGILPGELFF. DNA of the CDR3: TGCGCCAGCAGCCAAGAGACTAGCGGGATTTTGCCCGGGGAGCTGTTTTTT.

The rearrangement links TRBV7-8 to TRBJ2-7; TRBD2 matches at 9 bases. CDR3 length equals 15 residues. Germline-derived CDR1 and CDR2 are SGHVS and FQNEAQ. The V gene end was trimmed by 4 bases and the J gene end by 0 bases; junction bases not matched to a gene: 4. Written as DNA, the CDR3 is TGTGCCAGCAGCTCCCTTAGCGGGAGCTCCTACGAGCAGTACTTC. This encodes CASSSLSGSSYEQYF. Full variable domain (outside the CDR3, taken from reference TRBV7-8 and TRBJ2-7): GAGVSQSPRYKVAKRGQDVALRCDPISGHVSLFWYQQALGQGPEFLTYFQNEAQLDKSGLPSDRFFAERPEGSVSTLKIQRTQQEDSAVYLCASSSLSGSSYEQYFGPGTRLTVT.

This clone was picked up one time. The chain has TRBV7-9 and TRBJ1-1; 12 bases fit TRBD1. The ends lost 2 bases at V and 0 bases at J; junction bases unmatched: 7. The CDR3 contains 18 residues. From germline, CDR1 is SEHNR and CDR2 FQNEAQ (reference sequence). The CDR3: CASSLIPGQGAMNTEAFF. For the CDR3, the DNA is TGTGCCAGCAGCTTAATCCCGGGACAGGGGGCGATGAACACTGAAGCTTTCTTT.

This sequence joins TRBV19 and TRBJ2-2; 7 bases are a match to TRBD2. The CDR3 is 15 amino acids. Germline V gene sequence: CDR1 LNHDA, CDR2 SQIVND (reference sequence). With V trimmed by 6 bases and J by 4 bases, 8 bases remained unmatched. This chain's CDR3 is CASRNPTSATGELFF. The DNA of the CDR3 is TGTGCCAGTAGAAATCCTACTAGCGCCACCGGGGAGCTGTTTTTT.

For the CDR3, the DNA is TGTGCCAGTAGTAGGCCCCAAGAGACCCAGTACTTC. This codes for CASSRPQETQYF. V and J are TRBV19 and TRBJ2-5; no definite D call. V dropped 4 bases and J dropped 1 base, with 4 bases sitting between them. The CDR3 contains 12 residues. CDR1 is LNHDA, CDR2 SQIVND, per germline (reference sequence).

This chain joins TRBV6-6 and TRBJ2-1, with 7 bases that match TRBD2. The CDR3 sequence is 14 residues long. Germline V gene lookup returns CDR1 MNHNY and CDR2 SVGAGI (reference sequence). J lost 12 bases, V lost 2 bases, and 10 bases had no gene match. The CDR3, as DNA: TGTGCCAGCAGTTACCCCGGACTAGTGGAAGGGCAGTTCTTC. Its protein product is CASSYPGLVEGQFF.

This clone occurred once. The V and J genes are TRBV30 and TRBJ1-5; tentative D call: TRBD1 (5 bases). CDR3 length: 17 amino acids. Per the germline V gene, CDR1 is GTSNPN and CDR2 is SVGIG (reference sequence). V shed 0 bases and J shed 0 bases, with 15 bases lying between them. In DNA form, the CDR3 reads TGTGCCTGGAGTGTAGGGGAGGGATTCTATAGCAATCAGCCCCAGCATTTT. It specifies CAWSVGEGFYSNQPQHF.

The chain is built from TRBV5-4 and TRBJ2-3; D is possibly TRBD2 (5 bases). The CDR3 is made up of 14 amino acids. Germline-derived CDR1 and CDR2 are SGHNT and YYREEE (reference sequence). With 4 bases removed from V and 1 base from J, the gap between germline ends came to 10 bases. CDR3 coding DNA: TGTGCCAGCAGCCCCCCCGGGGGCACAGATACGCAGTATTTT. It encodes CASSPPGGTDTQYF.

The rearrangement joins TRBV9 to TRBJ2-7; weak D call: TRBD1 (5 bases). The CDR3 consists of 13 residues. The V end lost 2 bases, the J end lost 6 bases, and 12 bases lay between the germline ends. The germline CDR1 and CDR2 sequences are SGDLS and YYNGEE. CDR3 DNA sequence: TGTGCCAGCAGCGTGGCAGGGCTGGGCGAGCAGTACTTC. It is translated as CASSVAGLGEQYF.